This T cell receptor beta chain was sequenced during a study of blood T cell repertoires in COVID-19. For the study at large: T cells, B-cell-depleted T cells, or PBMCs provided the cDNA or gDNA that served as material.

The CDR3 totals 16 residues. In germline, CDR1 is SGHVS, CDR2 FNYEAQ. The V and J ends lost 2 bases and 4 bases respectively, with 18 bases between them. Original processing notes: Counts of nucleated cells, estimated from reference gene primer amplification, were obtained. Libraries were prepared by immunoSEQ multiplex PCR; TCRdb keeps only in-frame clonotypes and omits some of them. V, J and clone size are taken as reported in that table, and D and trimming were inferred from the DNA itself. There are about 80,000 clones in the sample; around 80% occur only once, and approximately 5.8% lies in the top ten.

The sequence was collected from a man between 60 and 75 years old with active or convalescent COVID-19. The rearrangement links TRBV7-6 to TRBJ2-7; maybe TRBD2 (7 bases). What was sequenced was peripheral blood. The DNA for the CDR3 is TGTGCCAGCAGCTTAATGGCGGGGGCCCTACTGTACGAGCAGTACTTC. It is translated as CASSLMAGALLYEQYF.